This note documents a single TCR beta chain sequence. The data derive from a study of tissue T cells after allogeneic stem cell transplantation. The data were produced by immunoSEQ multiplex PCR, yet TCRdb's version contains in-frame clones alone and is incomplete. The table includes about 26,000 clones, roughly 89% detected once. The sample here was blood, taken before transplantation. The sequence was obtained from a male donor at least 60 years old who later had graft-versus-host disease after an allogeneic stem cell transplant.

CDR3 in DNA: TGTGCCAGCAGTTGGATTCGGTTGGCCAGGGCCCGACTCGATAGCTCCTACAATGAGCAGTTCTTC. Translated: CASSWIRLARARLDSSYNEQFF. This chain connects TRBV11-2 to TRBJ2-1; D is possibly TRBD1 (5 bases). CDR1 and CDR2 (germline): SGHAT, FQNNGV. Trimming removed 6 bases at V and 0 bases at J, with 33 bases between. This CDR3 is 22 amino acids long.